What follows are 21 T cell receptor beta chains derived from one specimen sequenced in a study of response to subunit inactivated influenza vaccine. MiXCR, applied by TCRdb to the RT-PCR reads, yields one record per CDR3 protein. Counted here are 500,000 to 600,000 distinct CDR3 sequences, 10% to 15% occurring once; the ten biggest clones make up 10%. Here the sequenced sample was PBMCs from blood, taken on the day of vaccination. All receptors come from a man between 50 and 59 years old who received an inactivated influenza vaccine.

CDR3 region: CASSLRGAGGPEDTQYF. CDR3 nucleotide sequence: TGCGCCAGCAGCCTGAGAGGTGCGGGAGGGCCAGAAGATACGCAGTATTTT. The genes are TRBV4-3 and TRBJ2-3; 9 nucleotides line up with TRBD2. V was clipped by 4 bases and J by 5 bases; unmatched bases: 13. Germline CDR1 is LGHNA and CDR2 is YSLEER. The CDR3 spans 17 residues.

The rearrangement joins TRBV29-1 to TRBJ2-2; D remains unclear. The V end lost 0 bases, the J end lost 2 bases, and 13 bases lay between the germline ends. In germline, CDR1 is SQVTM, CDR2 ANQGSEA. This CDR3 contains 16 residues. The CDR3 region is CSVEDRYRGNTGELFF. In DNA, the CDR3 is TGCAGCGTTGAAGATCGCTACAGAGGTAACACCGGGGAGCTGTTTTTT.

The chain couples TRBV6-2 or TRBV6-3 to TRBJ1-5; perhaps TRBD1 as D (5 bases). The V gene's germline CDR1 is MNHEY and CDR2 SVGEGT. Deletions cut 2 bases from V and 0 bases from J, with 14 bases between. This CDR3 region has 17 residues. CDR3 loop: CASSYPIRGASNQPQHF. The CDR3 coding sequence is TGTGCCAGCAGTTACCCCATAAGGGGCGCTAGCAATCAGCCCCAGCATTTT.

This clonotype appeared a few times. The chain combines TRBV2 with TRBJ2-4; D uncertain. The CDR3 covers 14 residues. Trimming pared 1 base from V and 0 bases from J, leaving 4 bases between. Germline CDR1 is SNHLY and CDR2 is FYNNEI. The CDR3 is CASSEELAKNIQYF. The CDR3 nucleotides read TGTGCCAGCAGTGAAGAGCTAGCCAAAAACATTCAGTACTTC.

This clonotype was seen more than once but under ten times. This chain uses TRBV3-1 with TRBJ1-1, with 9 positions matching TRBD1. The germline CDR1 and CDR2 sequences are LGHDT and YNNKEL (reference sequence). The V segment lost 4 bases and the J segment 8 bases; nucleotides outside the gene matches: 8. This CDR3 has 14 residues. The CDR3 coding sequence is TGTGCCAGCAGCCTCCCGGGACAGGGCGTCGAAGCTTTCTTT. It translates to CASSLPGQGVEAFF. Drawing the rest from reference TRBV3-1 and TRBJ1-1, the complete variable domain is DTAVSQTPKYLVTQMGNDKSIKCEQNLGHDTMYWYKQDSKKFLKIMFSYNNKELIINETVPNRFSPKSPDKAHLNLHINSLELGDSAVYFCASSLPGQGVEAFFGQGTRLTVV.

This clonotype has just a few counts. The chain employs TRBV6-1 and TRBJ1-1; 11 bases are shared with TRBD1. The CDR3 has 16 amino acids. The ends lost 5 bases at V and 7 bases at J; junction bases unmatched: 12. From germline, CDR1 is MNHNS and CDR2 SASEGT. The CDR3, as DNA: TGTGCCAGCAGTCCCAGGACAGGGGGCTTGTTCGGTGAAGCTTTCTTT. Translated: CASSPRTGGLFGEAFF.

CDR3 DNA sequence: TGTGCCAGCAGTGCCGACAGGGACGAGCAGTACTTC. It specifies CASSADRDEQYF. The chain couples TRBV27 to TRBJ2-7; 7 nucleotides match TRBD1. J was trimmed by 5 bases and V by 5 bases; bases with no gene match: 3. The germline V gene has CDR1 MNHEY and CDR2 SMNVEV (reference sequence). The CDR3 length is 12 residues.

This clonotype has more than one count but fewer than ten. The V gene is TRBV3-1, the J gene TRBJ2-4; 9 bases line up with TRBD1. Germline V gene lookup returns CDR1 LGHDT and CDR2 YNNKEL (reference sequence). This CDR3 is 17 amino acids long. Trimming removed 0 bases from V and 2 bases from J; junction bases left unmatched: 5. This chain's CDR3 is CASSQDDRGRSKNIQYF. CDR3 DNA sequence: TGTGCCAGCAGCCAAGACGACAGGGGGAGATCCAAAAACATTCAGTACTTC.

The chain joins TRBV5-1 to TRBJ2-4; 9 bases agree with TRBD2. J was trimmed by 3 bases and V by 2 bases; bases with no gene match: 6. Per germline, CDR1 SGHRS and CDR2 YFSETQ. CDR3 size: 16 residues. Here the CDR3 reads CASSLSSGEGKNIQYF. The CDR3 bases are TGCGCCAGCAGCTTATCTAGCGGGGAGGGCAAAAACATTCAGTACTTC.

This chain connects TRBV2 to TRBJ2-3; tentatively, D is TRBD1 or TRBD2 (6 bases each). This CDR3 is built from 13 residues. Trimming took 7 bases from V and 4 from J, leaving 12 bases between them. Looked up from germline, CDR1 is SNHLY and CDR2 is FYNNEI. The CDR3 here is CASKGGRADTQYF. The CDR3, as DNA: TGTGCCAGCAAGGGGGGCCGGGCAGATACGCAGTATTTT.

The DNA of the CDR3 is TGTGCCAGCAGTTGGAATCCGGGACAAAATTACGAGCAGTACTTC. It yields the protein CASSWNPGQNYEQYF. This rearrangement joins TRBV6-5 to TRBJ2-7; the D gene is possibly TRBD1 (6 bases). Trimming took 4 bases from V and 4 from J, leaving 17 bases between them. Germline-derived CDR1 and CDR2 are MNHEY and SVGAGI. The CDR3 has 15 amino acids.

V is TRBV9 and J is TRBJ2-2; unclear D gene. The length of the CDR3 is 15 residues. Germline loops: CDR1 SGDLS, CDR2 YYNGEE. V was cut by 0 bases and J by 1 base, with 7 bases left in between. DNA of the CDR3: TGTGCCAGCAGCGTAGGTAATGTGAACACCGGGGAGCTGTTTTTT. As protein: CASSVGNVNTGELFF.

This clonotype occurred a few times. The rearrangement joins TRBV5-8 to TRBJ2-3; 11 positions agree with TRBD2. The germline CDR1 and CDR2 sequences are SGHTS and YDEGEE. V was pared by 1 base and J by 3 bases, with 7 bases of the junction left unmatched. The CDR3 sequence is 17 residues long. This CDR3 is CASSLRGSGRGTDTQYF. CDR3 in DNA: TGTGCCAGCAGCTTGAGAGGTAGCGGGAGGGGTACAGATACGCAGTATTTT.

The table lists this clonotype with a few counts. V gene TRBV4-3 combines with J gene TRBJ2-5; possible D gene TRBD2, 6 bases. This CDR3 has 15 amino acids. The ends were cut back, 1 base at V and 4 bases at J, with 13 bases in the middle. Germline loops: CDR1 LGHNA, CDR2 YSLEER. The CDR3 DNA follows: TGCGCCAGCAGCCAAGCGGGGCGGGACGGAGAGACCCAGTACTTC. As protein: CASSQAGRDGETQYF.

A few counts support this clonotype. V and J are TRBV4-1 and TRBJ1-4, with TRBD1 matching 9 bases. J was trimmed by 3 bases and V by 4 bases; bases with no gene match: 3. This CDR3 has 15 residues. Germline V gives CDR1 MGHRA, CDR2 YSYEKL. CDR3 bases: TGCGCCAGCAGCCCCTGGACAGGGGCTAATGAAAAACTGTTTTTT. Encoded protein: CASSPWTGANEKLFF.

The genes are TRBV4-3 and TRBJ2-5; either TRBD1 or TRBD2 may supply D (5 bases each). Germline V gene sequence: CDR1 LGHNA, CDR2 YSLEER. V dropped 0 bases and J dropped 5 bases, with 13 bases sitting between them. The CDR3 contains 15 residues. The CDR3 DNA reads TGCGCCAGCAGCCAAGATGGGACCGGATGGGAGACCCAGTACTTC. Amino acid sequence: CASSQDGTGWETQYF.

This clonotype turned up a few times. The rearrangement links TRBV5-5 to TRBJ2-5; TRBD2 is a possible D gene (5 bases). Between the trimmed V and J ends, which lost 3 bases and 2 bases, there was a span of 14 bases. Germline V gene data show CDR1 as SGHKS and CDR2 as YYEKEE (reference sequence). The CDR3 extends over 15 amino acids. This CDR3 is CASSSFSAEQETQYF. The CDR3 DNA sequence: TGTGCCAGCAGCTCCTTCTCAGCGGAACAAGAGACCCAGTACTTC.

The chain combines TRBV7-2 with TRBJ2-5; no reliable D call. CDR3 length equals 15 residues. CDR1 SGHTA and CDR2 FQGNSA come from the germline V gene. Deletions cut 2 bases from V and 5 bases from J, with 15 bases between. In DNA form, the CDR3 reads TGTGCCAGCAGCTTATCTTCGAGAAGCTGGGAGACCCAGTACTTC. Translating it yields CASSLSSRSWETQYF.

This chain links TRBV5-5 with TRBJ2-7, with 9 positions matching TRBD2. Germline V gene sequence: CDR1 SGHKS, CDR2 YYEKEE (reference sequence). V was clipped by 4 bases and J by 11 bases; unmatched bases: 16. There are 15 residues in the CDR3. Written as DNA, the CDR3 is TGTGCCAGCAGCCCCCCCGCGTCTAGCGGGACCCCCAAGTACTTC. As protein: CASSPPASSGTPKYF.

The chain has TRBV6-2 or TRBV6-3 and TRBJ2-7; TRBD1 agrees at 7 bases. Germline CDR1 is MNHEY and CDR2 is SVGEGT. The CDR3 extends over 12 amino acids. The V gene end was trimmed by 9 bases and the J gene end by 2 bases; junction bases not matched to a gene: 4. The CDR3 region is CASLDRTYEQYF. The CDR3 bases are TGTGCCAGTCTGGACAGGACCTACGAGCAGTACTTC.

V usage is TRBV6-2 or TRBV6-3 and J usage is TRBJ2-1, with 10 bases fitting TRBD1. The trim removed 6 bases at V and 8 bases at J, leaving 10 bases unmatched. This CDR3 contains 15 residues. Germline CDR1 and CDR2: MNHEY and SVGEGT. The CDR3 loop reads CASSRGTGVGYEQFF. The CDR3 DNA reads as TGTGCCAGCAGCCGTGGGACAGGGGTAGGGTATGAGCAGTTCTTC.